These 30 T cell receptor beta chains were all obtained from the same sample, sequenced in a study of T cells after yellow fever vaccination (dated by TCRdb to the late 2010s). Library construction relied on 5' RACE. Sequenced using an Illumina HiSeq 2500. TCRdb reworked the public reads: Q25 trimming with fastp, MiXCR clone assembly, productive beta chains retained. Rows with a matching CDR3 protein are joined into one entry that keeps the most common DNA and genes. Present in this sample are hundreds of thousands of distinct CDR3 sequences, 10% to 15% of which were seen just once. The top ten hold about 15% of the sample. The treatment or condition tag for this specimen amounts to: live attenuated yellow fever vaccine strain. The sequences come from PBMCs, collected on the day of the yellow fever booster vaccination. These receptors all come from a man younger than 45 who received the YFV17D yellow fever vaccine.

The gene calls are TRBV7-2 and TRBJ2-1, with 8 bases identical to TRBD2. Looked up from germline, CDR1 is SGHTA and CDR2 is FQGNSA. The CDR3 is 15 amino acids. V trimming: 5 bases; J trimming: 7 bases; junction bases outside the gene matches: 10. CDR3 loop: CASSRQPGGYNEQFF. The CDR3, as DNA: TGTGCCAGCAGCCGCCAGCCGGGAGGGTATAATGAGCAGTTCTTC.

The chain carries TRBV20-1 and TRBJ2-1; D not certain. The CDR3 runs to 11 residues. The germline gives CDR1 DFQATT, CDR2 SNEGSKA (reference sequence). Between the trimmed V and J ends, which lost 8 bases and 6 bases, there was a span of 11 bases. CDR3 DNA sequence: TGCAGTCCTCAACTGCTCAATGAGCAGTTCTTC. Protein sequence: CSPQLLNEQFF.

The sample holds many counts of this clonotype. The V and J genes are TRBV5-1 and TRBJ2-7, with D perhaps TRBD1 (5 bases). Germline loops: CDR1 SGHRS, CDR2 YFSETQ. This CDR3 region has 14 residues. Deletions cut 5 bases from V and 4 bases from J, with 16 bases between. The CDR3 protein is CASRSYSGAYEQYF. The DNA for the CDR3 is TGCGCCAGCAGATCCTATAGTGGGGCTTACGAGCAGTACTTC.

The table lists this clonotype with a few counts. This chain joins TRBV30 and TRBJ2-1, with D maybe TRBD2 (5 bases). The CDR3 is made up of 15 amino acids. CDR1 and CDR2 (germline): GTSNPN, SVGIG (reference sequence). With 0 bases removed from V and 3 bases from J, the gap between germline ends came to 12 bases. Here the CDR3 DNA reads TGTGCCTGGAGTGTAAGCCAGCGGATCTACAATGAGCAGTTCTTC. This translates into CAWSVSQRIYNEQFF.

In its sample, this clonotype was seen a few times. The genes are TRBV20-1 and TRBJ2-3; 7 bases align to TRBD2. J lost 5 bases, V lost 5 bases, and 7 bases had no gene match. The CDR3 has 13 amino acids. Germline V CDR1 and CDR2: DFQATT, SNEGSKA (reference sequence). The CDR3 sequence: CSAYLIAGDTQYF. The CDR3 bases are TGCAGTGCTTACCTAATAGCGGGAGATACGCAGTATTTT.

V gene TRBV11-2 combines with J gene TRBJ2-2, with 12 bases lining up with TRBD2. This CDR3 has 18 residues. Germline CDR1 and CDR2: SGHAT and FQNNGV. V shed 1 base, J shed 6 bases, and the junction held 9 bases outside the gene matches. CDR3 DNA: TGTGCCAGCAGCTTAGGCCTAGCGGGAGGGCTCGGCGCCGGGGAGCTGTTTTTT. Protein product: CASSLGLAGGLGAGELFF.

The CDR3 loop is CASSYQTAPWGTEAFF. In DNA, the CDR3 is TGTGCCAGCAGTTACCAGACAGCACCATGGGGCACTGAAGCTTTCTTT. The rearrangement joins TRBV6-5 to TRBJ1-1; maybe TRBD1 (5 bases). The CDR3 length is 16 residues. The V end was cut by 2 bases, the J end by 4 bases, with 17 bases between. CDR1 is MNHEY, CDR2 SVGAGI, per germline.

In this sample, this clonotype turned up a few times. The genes are TRBV7-2 and TRBJ2-1; 9 bases fit TRBD1. CDR1 and CDR2 from the germline V gene are SGHTA and FQGNSA. The CDR3 length is 15 residues. J was trimmed by 9 bases and V by 7 bases; bases with no gene match: 13. In DNA form, the CDR3 reads TGTGCCAGCAACTACCCGGGACAGGGTTGGGGTGAGCAGTTCTTC. Amino acids: CASNYPGQGWGEQFF.

The chain joins TRBV7-9 to TRBJ2-7; 8 bases match TRBD1. Germline loops: CDR1 SEHNR, CDR2 FQNEAQ (reference sequence). The CDR3 covers 14 residues. V dropped 5 bases and J dropped 5; count of bases not matched to a gene: 8. The CDR3 coding sequence is TGTGCCAGCAGCCTAACAGGGGGTTTCCACGAGCAGTACTTC. Amino acids: CASSLTGGFHEQYF.

The rearrangement links TRBV5-1 to TRBJ2-1; tentatively, D is TRBD2 (5 bases). Deletions cut 4 bases from V and 7 bases from J, with 21 bases between. Germline lookup yields CDR1 SGHRS and CDR2 YFSETQ. The CDR3 spans 16 residues. The CDR3 bases are TGCGCCAGCAGCCCCGTCGTGGCTAGCTTGGGAAATGAGCAGTTCTTC. Translation gives CASSPVVASLGNEQFF.

This clonotype has ten or more counts. V is TRBV18 and J is TRBJ1-1; 7 nucleotides line up with TRBD1. This CDR3 comprises 15 residues. Germline assignment: CDR1 KGHSH and CDR2 LQKENI. The junction had 10 bases not matched to a gene; V was cut back by 8 bases and J by 1 base. The CDR3 spells CASSLGGQGNTEAFF. As DNA, the CDR3 is TGTGCCAGCAGCTTAGGGGGCCAGGGGAACACTGAAGCTTTCTTT. The full variable domain, with the rest looked up from reference TRBV18 and TRBJ1-1, is NAGVMQNPRHLVRRRGQEARLRCSPMKGHSHVYWYRQLPEEGLKFMVYLQKENIIDESGMPKERFSAEFPKEGPSILRIQQVVRGDSAAYFCASSLGGQGNTEAFFGQGTRLTVV.

This clonotype was detected only a few times. The V call is TRBV7-3, the J call TRBJ2-3; 7 nucleotides line up with TRBD1. Germline CDR1 SGHTA, CDR2 FQGTGA. The CDR3 totals 14 residues. The J segment lost 4 bases and the V segment lost 5 bases, leaving 6 bases of the junction unmatched. CDR3 loop: CASSRDRSADTQYF. The CDR3, as DNA: TGTGCCAGCAGCCGGGACAGAAGCGCAGATACGCAGTATTTT.

This sequence joins TRBV24-1 and TRBJ2-5; the D gene is possibly TRBD1 (6 bases). Trimming removed 2 bases at V and 4 bases at J, with 13 bases between. The germline V gene encodes CDR1 KGHDR and CDR2 SFDVKD. The CDR3 sequence is 15 residues long. The CDR3 region has the DNA TGTGCCACCAGTGATTCGGGACATTCGGGAGAGACCCAGTACTTC. Translating it yields CATSDSGHSGETQYF.

V is TRBV29-1 and J is TRBJ2-1; 13 bases agree with TRBD2. With 7 bases clipped from V and 8 bases from J, the junction kept 8 bases outside the gene matches. The germline V gene encodes CDR1 SQVTM and CDR2 ANQGSEA. The CDR3 length is 14 residues. CDR3 residues: CSGGLAGVVYEQFF. The CDR3, as DNA: TGCAGCGGCGGACTAGCGGGAGTAGTCTATGAGCAGTTCTTC.

This clonotype was seen only a few times. The chain is built from TRBV6-6 and TRBJ2-5; TRBD1 matches at 10 bases. The CDR3 has 13 residues. Germline V gene sequence: CDR1 MNHNY, CDR2 SVGAGI (reference sequence). V was clipped by 8 bases and J by 5 bases; unmatched bases: 5. The CDR3 loop reads CASCRDRGETQYF. CDR3 coding DNA: TGTGCCAGCTGCCGGGACAGGGGTGAGACCCAGTACTTC.

This chain connects TRBV5-1 to TRBJ1-2; 11 bases match TRBD1. The J segment lost 0 bases and the V segment lost 4 bases, leaving 11 bases of the junction unmatched. The CDR3 runs to 18 residues. Germline V CDR1 and CDR2: SGHRS, YFSETQ. CDR3 amino acids: CASSPLPGQGAANYGYTF. For the CDR3, the DNA is TGCGCCAGCAGCCCGTTGCCAGGACAGGGGGCGGCTAACTATGGCTACACCTTC.

This chain uses TRBV7-8 with TRBJ1-4, with D unresolved. The ends were cut back, 0 bases at V and 8 bases at J, with 13 bases in the middle. Germline CDR1 reads SGHVS; CDR2 reads FQNEAQ. This CDR3 comprises 15 residues. The CDR3 DNA reads TGTGCCAGCAGCTTAGCGCTCCGAGACTTGGAAAAACTGTTTTTT. Protein: CASSLALRDLEKLFF.

This clonotype turned up a few times. V and J are TRBV7-2 and TRBJ1-2; D gene ambiguous. The germline V and J ends were trimmed by 1 base and 5 bases, with 11 bases remaining between them. CDR3 length: 14 amino acids. Germline V lookup: CDR1 SGHTA, CDR2 FQGNSA. CDR3 sequence reads: CASSLGSRTYGYTF. The CDR3 DNA sequence: TGTGCCAGCAGCTTAGGAAGCAGGACGTATGGCTACACCTTC.

The V call is TRBV7-6, the J call TRBJ1-2, with D maybe TRBD1 (6 bases). The CDR3 runs to 15 residues. Trimming cost V 5 bases and J 0 bases, with 13 bases left between them. Germline V CDR1 and CDR2: SGHVS, FNYEAQ. The CDR3 nucleotides are TGTGCCAGCAGCCTAGACAGGTTTCCTAACTATGGCTACACCTTC. Protein: CASSLDRFPNYGYTF.

This clonotype was observed a handful of times. V usage is TRBV7-8 and J usage is TRBJ2-2; 10 nucleotides line up with TRBD1. Germline CDR1 reads SGHVS; CDR2 reads FQNEAQ. V lost 5 bases and J lost 4; bases outside the gene matches: 7. This CDR3 spans 16 amino acids. The CDR3 loop is CASSPGTGAITGELFF. CDR3 sequence (DNA): TGTGCCAGCAGCCCTGGGACAGGGGCCATCACCGGGGAGCTGTTTTTT. Full variable domain (rest looked up from reference TRBV7-8 and TRBJ2-2): GAGVSQSPRYKVAKRGQDVALRCDPISGHVSLFWYQQALGQGPEFLTYFQNEAQLDKSGLPSDRFFAERPEGSVSTLKIQRTQQEDSAVYLCASSPGTGAITGELFFGEGSRLTVL.

This clonotype was found a few times. The CDR3 nucleotides are TGCGCCAGCAGCTGGACAGGGGCAGGCAATGAGCAGTTCTTC. It specifies CASSWTGAGNEQFF. J is TRBJ2-1 and V is TRBV5-1; 9 bases fit TRBD1. From germline, CDR1 is SGHRS and CDR2 YFSETQ. The CDR3 has 14 amino acids. Germline trimming cut 3 bases from V and 6 bases from J; bases unmatched to any gene: 4.

This chain links TRBV6-1 with TRBJ2-2; TRBD1 aligns across 11 bases. The CDR3 spans 16 residues. Germline CDR1 reads MNHNS; CDR2 reads SASEGT. The J segment lost 0 bases and the V segment lost 4 bases, leaving 1 base of the junction unmatched. The chain's CDR3 is CASSGGQGANTGELFF. For the CDR3, the DNA is TGTGCCAGCAGTGGGGGACAGGGGGCGAACACCGGGGAGCTGTTTTTT.

Remarks on this clonotype: An end of the junction differs from the germline gene, which may be a read error. The chain combines TRBV20-1 with TRBJ2-1; either TRBD1 or TRBD2 may fit D (6 bases each). The CDR3 has 14 amino acids. The germline gives CDR1 DFQATT, CDR2 SNEGSKA (reference sequence). CDR3 region: CCAKGGYGRNEQFF. CDR3 in DNA: TGCTGTGCCAAAGGGGGGTATGGAAGGAATGAGCAGTTCTTC.

V is TRBV9 and J is TRBJ2-1; D ambiguous. The CDR3 extends over 11 amino acids. V lost 2 bases to trimming and J lost 7 bases, with 4 bases between them. Germline assignment: CDR1 SGDLS and CDR2 YYNGEE. Here the CDR3 DNA reads TGTGCCAGCAGCGTTGAGAATGAGCAGTTCTTC. Residues: CASSVENEQFF.

This clonotype was found a few times. Written as DNA, the CDR3 is TGTGCCAGCAGTGAAGCAGTAGCGGGAGGCTACGAGCAGTACTTC. Translated, it gives CASSEAVAGGYEQYF. The gene calls are TRBV6-1 and TRBJ2-7; 10 bases align to TRBD2. Trimming took 0 bases from V and 3 from J; bases not matched to a gene: 2. The CDR3 is 15 amino acids. The germline gives CDR1 MNHNS, CDR2 SASEGT.

This clonotype was seen only once. The junction and the germline gene differ at one end; a read error may be behind it. The gene calls are TRBV3-1 and TRBJ2-7; 11 bases are a match to TRBD2. The CDR3 consists of 15 residues. Germline V gene data show CDR1 as LGHDT and CDR2 as YNNKEL (reference sequence). CDR3 amino acids: CACSHQGTSGYEQYF. As DNA, the CDR3 is TGTGCCTGCAGCCATCAAGGGACTAGCGGCTACGAGCAGTACTTC.

This clonotype occurred a few times. The chain carries TRBV5-1 and TRBJ2-6, with TRBD1 matching 7 bases. After removal of 5 bases from V and 2 bases from J, the junction contained 10 bases not matched to a gene. The CDR3 is 17 residues long. Germline V gives CDR1 SGHRS, CDR2 YFSETQ. For the CDR3, the DNA is TGCGCCAGCAGACTGGGACAGACTACCGCTGGGGCCAACGTCCTGACTTTC. Translating gives CASRLGQTTAGANVLTF.

A few counts support this clonotype. The chain carries TRBV6-1 and TRBJ2-2, with 7 bases fitting TRBD1. The CDR3 consists of 13 residues. The V segment lost 6 bases and the J segment 6 bases; nucleotides outside the gene matches: 4. Germline loops: CDR1 MNHNS, CDR2 SASEGT. The CDR3 bases are TGTGCCAGCAGACAAACAGGGGCCGGGGAGCTGTTTTTT. Translating it yields CASRQTGAGELFF.

This clonotype was recorded a few times. Germline is not matched at one junction end, which may reflect a read error. The V call is TRBV6-5, the J call TRBJ2-2, with a possible D match to TRBD2 (5 bases). This CDR3 comprises 12 residues. Germline CDR1 is MNHEY and CDR2 is SVGAGI. Written as DNA, the CDR3 is TGCACCGCCGGGACGAACACCGGGGAGCTGTTTTTT. Protein sequence: CTAGTNTGELFF.

This clonotype showed up just a few times. V gene TRBV11-3 combines with J gene TRBJ2-1; tentatively, D is TRBD2 (5 bases). This CDR3 comprises 15 residues. CDR1 is SGHNT, CDR2 YENEEA, per germline. V lost 3 bases to trimming and J lost 5 bases, with 14 bases between them. CDR3 region: CASSFTSLSNNEQFF. CDR3 bases: TGTGCCAGCAGCTTTACTAGTTTATCGAACAATGAGCAGTTCTTC.